The clone carrying this T cell receptor (beta chain) is a singleton in its sample. Its target is not known. This sample was taken from a study of cytomegalovirus exposure and HLA in healthy donors. This CDR3 is built from 15 residues. Germline CDR1 SGHTS, CDR2 YDEGEE. Trimming took 1 base from V and 3 from J; bases not matched to a gene: 4. Overall study findings and caveats: Three chains linked to CMV were shown in vitro to be specific for CMV antigens. In an earlier analysis, about 87% or about 30%: the productive usage of most TCR beta V segments.

Donors likely had unrecorded immune exposures despite being nominally healthy when sampled. PCR involved 60 Vbeta and 13 Jbeta primers. Measured with immunoSEQ multiplex PCR; TCRdb has only the in-frame clones, and not every one. The table has 160,000 or so clones, about 84% seen once. What was sequenced was PBMCs. The rearrangement joins TRBV5-8 to TRBJ2-7, with TRBD1 matching 10 bases. The clonotype comes from a man aged 45-60 years in good health and CMV-seropositive. The CDR3 nucleotides read TGTGCCAGCAGCTTGCTGGGACAGGGGTTCTACGAGCAGTACTTC. It translates to CASSLLGQGFYEQYF.